The rows below give T cell receptor beta chains drawn from one sample of a study of T cells in Graves' hyperthyroidism and ophthalmopathy. From the multiplex PCR reads, TCRdb called clonotypes with MiXCR, one entry per CDR3 protein. The sample consists of a few hundred thousand distinct CDR3 sequences, 12% to 15% of them appearing once. The specimen sequenced was blood. Receptors were obtained from a woman aged 40-49 years with Graves' hyperthyroidism. The CDR3 runs from the conserved cysteine through the conserved F or W. The order of the fields is V gene, D gene, clone size, J gene, CDR3 protein, CDR3 DNA. A D gene is named only where the DNA matches it firmly. Clone size, where shown, is once, few, many, or a class for clones that have expanded.

V: TRBV20-1; D: NA; size: NA; J: TRBJ2-1; CDR3: CSASAPGLINEQFF; DNA: TGCAGTGCTAGCGCCCCGGGGCTGATCAATGAGCAGTTCTTC
V: TRBV7-3; D: NA; size: many; J: TRBJ2-1; CDR3: CASSLSGGFDEQFF; DNA: TGTGCCAGCAGCTTAAGCGGGGGCTTTGATGAGCAGTTCTTC
V: TRBV28; D: NA; size: many; J: TRBJ2-5; CDR3: CASGVDKTQYF; DNA: TGTGCCAGCGGGGTGGATAAGACCCAGTACTTC
V: TRBV20-1; D: TRBD1; size: few; J: TRBJ2-1; CDR3: CSATSSLGQGGGNEQFF; DNA: TGCAGTGCTACTAGCAGTTTGGGACAGGGAGGGGGCAATGAGCAGTTCTTC
V: TRBV5-1; D: NA; size: many; J: TRBJ2-1; CDR3: CASSLALGGASYNEQFF; DNA: TGCGCCAGCAGCTTGGCTTTGGGGGGGGCGAGTTACAATGAGCAGTTCTTC
V: TRBV15; D: NA; size: few; J: TRBJ2-2; CDR3: CATRRDSSVTGELFF; DNA: TGTGCCACCAGGAGGGACTCCTCGGTCACCGGGGAGCTGTTTTTT
V: TRBV4-2; D: TRBD1; size: few; J: TRBJ2-7; CDR3: CASSRNTGGSYEQYF; DNA: TGTGCCAGCAGCCGAAACACAGGGGGTTCCTACGAGCAGTACTTC
V: TRBV27; D: NA; size: many; J: TRBJ2-5; CDR3: CASSLLYRDTQYF; DNA: TGTGCCAGCAGTTTACTCTACAGGGATACCCAGTACTTC
V: TRBV5-1; D: TRBD2; size: many; J: TRBJ2-3; CDR3: CASARELAGGPDTQYF; DNA: TGCGCCAGCGCCCGGGAGCTAGCGGGAGGGCCAGATACGCAGTATTTT
V: TRBV27; D: TRBD1; size: many; J: TRBJ2-7; CDR3: CASSLSTGRFYEQYF; DNA: TGTGCCAGCAGTTTATCGACAGGGAGATTCTACGAGCAGTACTTC
V: TRBV28; D: TRBD2; size: many; J: TRBJ2-1; CDR3: CASSSSSGGAREQFF; DNA: TGTGCCAGCAGTTCCTCTAGCGGGGGGGCACGGGAGCAGTTCTTC